This TCR beta chain is drawn from a study of blood T cell repertoires in COVID-19. This clone was recorded once. There are 15 residues in the CDR3. Looked up from germline, CDR1 is SNHLY and CDR2 is FYNNEI. V was pared by 6 bases and J by 0 bases, with 7 bases of the junction left unmatched. TCRdb keeps only in-frame clones here, not all; method: immunoSEQ multiplex PCR. Of some 200,000 clones listed, around nine tenths are singletons. The receptor was isolated from a man aged 40-55 years with active or convalescent COVID-19. The sample was peripheral blood. The V and J genes are TRBV2 and TRBJ2-7, with 8 bases that match TRBD1. The chain's CDR3 is CASRRTGTGSYEQYF. CDR3 nucleotide sequence: TGTGCCAGCAGGCGTACCGGGACAGGCTCCTACGAGCAGTACTTC.